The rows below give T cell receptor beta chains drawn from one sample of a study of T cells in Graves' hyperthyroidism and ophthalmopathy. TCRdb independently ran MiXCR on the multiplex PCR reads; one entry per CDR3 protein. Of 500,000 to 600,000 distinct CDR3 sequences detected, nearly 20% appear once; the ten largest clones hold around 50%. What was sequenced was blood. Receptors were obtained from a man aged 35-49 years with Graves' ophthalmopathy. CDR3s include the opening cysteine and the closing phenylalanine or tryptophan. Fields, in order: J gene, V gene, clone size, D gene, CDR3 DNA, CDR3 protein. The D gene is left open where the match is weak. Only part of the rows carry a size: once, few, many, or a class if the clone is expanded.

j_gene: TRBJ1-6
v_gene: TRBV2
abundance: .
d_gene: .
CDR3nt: TGTGCCAGCAGATACGGATCACCCCTCCACTTT
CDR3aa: CASRYGSPLHF

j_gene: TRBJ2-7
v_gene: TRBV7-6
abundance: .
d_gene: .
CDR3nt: TGTGCCAGCAGCTTATATGGGACGGGGACTTCCTACGAGCAGTACTTC
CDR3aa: CASSLYGTGTSYEQYF

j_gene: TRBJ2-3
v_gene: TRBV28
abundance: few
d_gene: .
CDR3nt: TGTGCCAGCAGATACCGGGACTTATCCACAGATACGCAGTATTTT
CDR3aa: CASRYRDLSTDTQYF

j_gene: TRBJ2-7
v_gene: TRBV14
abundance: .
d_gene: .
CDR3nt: TGTGCCAGCAGTCGTAACGAGCAGTACTTC
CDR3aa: CASSRNEQYF

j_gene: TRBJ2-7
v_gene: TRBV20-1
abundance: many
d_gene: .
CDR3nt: TGCAGTGCTCAAATCCGGGGACTCCGATACTACGAGCAGTACTTC
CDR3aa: CSAQIRGLRYYEQYF

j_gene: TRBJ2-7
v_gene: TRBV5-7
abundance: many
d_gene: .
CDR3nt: TGTGCCAGCACGTACAAAGGAGCAGGACCGGTGTTCTACGAGCAGTACTTC
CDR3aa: CASTYKGAGPVFYEQYF

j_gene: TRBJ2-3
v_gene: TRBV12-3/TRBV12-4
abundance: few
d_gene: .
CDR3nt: TGTGCCAGCAGGTTATTAATAACAGATACGCAGTATTTT
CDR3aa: CASRLLITDTQYF

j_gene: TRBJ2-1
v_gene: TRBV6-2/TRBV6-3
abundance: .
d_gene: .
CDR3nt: TGTGCCAGCACCCCGACAGACCCTAGGGACGATGAGCAGTTCTTC
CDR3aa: CASTPTDPRDDEQFF

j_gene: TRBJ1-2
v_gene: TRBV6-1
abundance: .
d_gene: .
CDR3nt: TGTGCCAGCAGGTACCCCCTGGGGGGCTACACCTTC
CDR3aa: CASRYPLGGYTF

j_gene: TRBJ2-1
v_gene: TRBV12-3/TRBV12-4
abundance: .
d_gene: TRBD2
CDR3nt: TGTGCCAGCAGCCAAGATTTCTCCGGGACTAGCGGGAGGTTCTACAATGAGCAGTTCTTC
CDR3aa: CASSQDFSGTSGRFYNEQFF

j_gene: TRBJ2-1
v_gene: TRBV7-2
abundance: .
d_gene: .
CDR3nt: TGTGCCAGCACCCCAGACCTAGGTTACAATGAGCAGTTCTTC
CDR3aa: CASTPDLGYNEQFF

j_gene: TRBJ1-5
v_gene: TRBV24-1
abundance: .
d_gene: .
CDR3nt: TGTGCCACCAGTGGGGCAGACGTAAATGATCAGCCCCAGCATTTT
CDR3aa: CATSGADVNDQPQHF

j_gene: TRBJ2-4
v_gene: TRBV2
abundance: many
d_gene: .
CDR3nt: TGTGCCAGCAGTGAACCAGCCCCAATCAAAAACATTCAGTACTTC
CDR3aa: CASSEPAPIKNIQYF

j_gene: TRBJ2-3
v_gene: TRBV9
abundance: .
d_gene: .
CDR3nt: TGTGCCAGCAGCGGAGACGGTTCTAGCACAGATACGCAGTATTTT
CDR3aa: CASSGDGSSTDTQYF

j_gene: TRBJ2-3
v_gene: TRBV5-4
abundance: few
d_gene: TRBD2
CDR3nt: TGTGCCAGCAGCGGGACTAGTTCCTCAGATACGCAGTATTTT
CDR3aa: CASSGTSSSDTQYF

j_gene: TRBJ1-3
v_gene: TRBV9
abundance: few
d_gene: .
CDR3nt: TGTGCCAGCAGCGTAGGTCCGGGAGGGGCTGGAAACACCATATATTTT
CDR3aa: CASSVGPGGAGNTIYF

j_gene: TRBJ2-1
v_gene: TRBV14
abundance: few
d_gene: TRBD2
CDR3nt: TGTGCCAGCAGCCCTGTGCGGGAGGGAGAGCAGTTCTTC
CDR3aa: CASSPVREGEQFF

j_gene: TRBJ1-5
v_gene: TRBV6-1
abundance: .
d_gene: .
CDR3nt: TGTGCCACCCGTTGGGGAAGCAATCAGCCCCAGCATTTT
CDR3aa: CATRWGSNQPQHF

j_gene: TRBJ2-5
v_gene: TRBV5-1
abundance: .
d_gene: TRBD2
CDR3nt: TGCGCCAGCAGCTCTCCAGTAGCGGGGGGCCATGGGGAGACCCAGTACTTC
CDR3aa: CASSSPVAGGHGETQYF

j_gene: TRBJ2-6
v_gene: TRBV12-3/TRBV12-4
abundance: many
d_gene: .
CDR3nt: TGTGCCAGCAGTCTCGGACAGGGGAAGACTAGCGGGTACTCTGGGGCCAACGTCCTGACTTTC
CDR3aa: CASSLGQGKTSGYSGANVLTF

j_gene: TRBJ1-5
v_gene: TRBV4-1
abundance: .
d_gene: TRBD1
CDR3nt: TGCGCCAGCAGCCGAAGCTCCCGGGACAGGGGATTAAGCGGCCAGCCCCAGCATTTT
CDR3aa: CASSRSSRDRGLSGQPQHF

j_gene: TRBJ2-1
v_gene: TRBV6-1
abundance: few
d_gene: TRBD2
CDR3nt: TGTGCCAGCAGTGGGGCTAGCGGGGGGGTAAATGAGCAGTTCTTC
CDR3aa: CASSGASGGVNEQFF

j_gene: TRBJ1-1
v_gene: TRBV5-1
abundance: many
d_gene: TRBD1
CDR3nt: TGCGCCAGCAGTGGGGCGACAGGGGGCCGGGGCACTGAAGCTTTCTTT
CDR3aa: CASSGATGGRGTEAFF

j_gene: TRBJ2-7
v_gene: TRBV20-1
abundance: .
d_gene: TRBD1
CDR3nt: TGTACCGGGACAGACCCCTACGAGCAGTACTTC
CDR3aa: CTGTDPYEQYF

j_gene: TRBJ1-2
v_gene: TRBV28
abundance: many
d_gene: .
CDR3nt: TGTGCCAGCAGGCCTGGACGGATCTATGGCTACACCTTC
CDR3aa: CASRPGRIYGYTF

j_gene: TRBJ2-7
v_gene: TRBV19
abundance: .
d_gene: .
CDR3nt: TGTGCCAGTAGTATACGAGGGTTCGACGAGCAGTACTTC
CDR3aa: CASSIRGFDEQYF

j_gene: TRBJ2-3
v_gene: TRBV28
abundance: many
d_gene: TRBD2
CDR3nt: TGTGCCAGCAGTTTGCCTGACTTGACTAGCGGGGGGGTGAACACAGATACGCAGTATTTT
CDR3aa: CASSLPDLTSGGVNTDTQYF

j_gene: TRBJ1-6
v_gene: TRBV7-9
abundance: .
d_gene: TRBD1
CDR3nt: TGTGCCAGTGGGACAGGGGAATCACCCCTCCACTTT
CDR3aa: CASGTGESPLHF

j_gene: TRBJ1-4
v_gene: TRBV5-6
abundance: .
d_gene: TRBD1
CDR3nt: TGTGCCAGCAGCTTGGGATTCAGGGGGCCTAATGAAAAACTGTTTTTT
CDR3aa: CASSLGFRGPNEKLFF

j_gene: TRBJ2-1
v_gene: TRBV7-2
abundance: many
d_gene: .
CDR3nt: TGTGCCAGCAGCTTCCAACGGACTTTTGACAATGAGCAGTTCTTC
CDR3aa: CASSFQRTFDNEQFF

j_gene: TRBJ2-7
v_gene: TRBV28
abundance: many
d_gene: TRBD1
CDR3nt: TGTGCCAGCAGTCGGCGGACAGGGGGCGCGTACGAGCAGTACTTC
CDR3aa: CASSRRTGGAYEQYF

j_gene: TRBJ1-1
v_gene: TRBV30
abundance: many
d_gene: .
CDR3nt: TGTGCCTGGAGAGGGTGGCCGACCAACACTGAAGCTTTCTTT
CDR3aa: CAWRGWPTNTEAFF

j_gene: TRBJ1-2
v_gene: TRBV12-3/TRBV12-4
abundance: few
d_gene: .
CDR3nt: TGTGCCAGCAGTTCCCGGTTTTTGGGGAGTGGCTACACCTTC
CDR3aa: CASSSRFLGSGYTF

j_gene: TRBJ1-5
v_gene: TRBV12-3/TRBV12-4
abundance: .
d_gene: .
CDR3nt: TGTGCCAGCAGCCCCCAAGGCCAATATAGCAATCAGCCCCAGCATTTT
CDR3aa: CASSPQGQYSNQPQHF

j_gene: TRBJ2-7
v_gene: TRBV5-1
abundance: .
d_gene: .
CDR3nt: TGCGCCAGCAGCTTGGAACAATCCTACGAGCAGTACTTC
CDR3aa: CASSLEQSYEQYF

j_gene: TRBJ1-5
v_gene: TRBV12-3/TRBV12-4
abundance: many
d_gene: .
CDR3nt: TGTGCCAGCAGAATTGACAGCCCCAATCAGCCCCAGCATTTT
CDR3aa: CASRIDSPNQPQHF

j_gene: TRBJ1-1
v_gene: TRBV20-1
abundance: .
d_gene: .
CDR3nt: TGCAGTGCTAGAGATAGAGGACTCAGAGGAACTGAAGCTTTCTTT
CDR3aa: CSARDRGLRGTEAFF

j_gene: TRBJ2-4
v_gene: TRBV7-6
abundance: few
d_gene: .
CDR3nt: TGTGCCAGCAGCTCCTCACCAGAGTGGTACTTC
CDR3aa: CASSSSPEWYF

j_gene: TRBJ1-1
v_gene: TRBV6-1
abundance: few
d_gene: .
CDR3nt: TGTGCCAGCAGCTCCAGAGAACGGAGGAACACTGAAGCTTTCTTT
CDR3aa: CASSSRERRNTEAFF

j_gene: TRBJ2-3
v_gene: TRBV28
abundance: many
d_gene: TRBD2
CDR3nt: TGTGCCAGCAGACCGCGACTAGCCCCGGTGGATACGCAGTATTTT
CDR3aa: CASRPRLAPVDTQYF

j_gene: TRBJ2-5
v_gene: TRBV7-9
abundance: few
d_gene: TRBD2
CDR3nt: TGTGCCACCCACAGTGGGCTAGCGGGAGTTTGGACCCAGTACTTC
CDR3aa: CATHSGLAGVWTQYF

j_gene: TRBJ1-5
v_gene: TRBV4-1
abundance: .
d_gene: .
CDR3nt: TGCGCCAGCAGCCAAGATGTGAGTGGAAGCAATCAGCCCCAGCATTTT
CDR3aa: CASSQDVSGSNQPQHF

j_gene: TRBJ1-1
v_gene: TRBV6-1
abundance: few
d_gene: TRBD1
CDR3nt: TGTGCCAGCAGTCACACACAGGGGTTCGCTGAAGCTTTCTTT
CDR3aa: CASSHTQGFAEAFF

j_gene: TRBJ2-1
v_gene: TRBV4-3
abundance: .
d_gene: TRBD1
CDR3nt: TGCGCCAGCAGCCAAGTAACAGGGGGCCATTACAATGAGCAGTTCTTC
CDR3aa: CASSQVTGGHYNEQFF

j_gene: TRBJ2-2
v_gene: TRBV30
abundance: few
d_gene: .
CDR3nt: TGTGCCCGCGACCAGGGGGGCGGGGAGCTGTTTTTT
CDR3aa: CARDQGGGELFF

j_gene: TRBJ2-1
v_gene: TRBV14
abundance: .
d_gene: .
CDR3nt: TGTGCCAGCAGCCAAGATTATGCAGCGAGGAATGAGCAGTTCTTC
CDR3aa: CASSQDYAARNEQFF

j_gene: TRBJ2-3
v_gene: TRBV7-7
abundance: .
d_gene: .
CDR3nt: TGTGCTAGCAGCCAAAATAACAGGGATACGCAGTATTTT
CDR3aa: CASSQNNRDTQYF

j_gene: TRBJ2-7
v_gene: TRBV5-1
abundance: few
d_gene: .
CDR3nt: TGCGCCAGCAGCGACCCCGGTCGAAACGAGCAGTACTTC
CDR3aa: CASSDPGRNEQYF

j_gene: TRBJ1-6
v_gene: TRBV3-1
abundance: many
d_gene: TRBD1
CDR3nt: TGTGCCAGCAGCCAATCACCGGAAGGGACAGGGGTGCCACCCCTCCACTTT
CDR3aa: CASSQSPEGTGVPPLHF

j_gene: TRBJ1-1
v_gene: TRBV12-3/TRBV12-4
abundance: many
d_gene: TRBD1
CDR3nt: TGTGCCAGCACTCTGACAGGGGGTGGGACTTTCTTT
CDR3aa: CASTLTGGGTFF